This T cell receptor beta chain is from a study of cytotoxic CD8 clonotypes in ibrutinib-treated CLL. Study as a whole: Partial response occurred in 24 patients and complete response in 2; at median approximately 68 months, around 14 remained remitted and approximately 12 progressed.

This table comes from immunoSEQ multiplex PCR, and its TCRdb copy is limited to in-frame clones, with some not included. The data show roughly 51,000 clones, around half seen once. With V trimmed by 0 bases and J by 6 bases, 4 bases remained unmatched. The CDR3 runs 15 residues. There are a few counts of this clone. Its antigen is unidentified. Study-wide points: Sustained-remission and progressing patients' sampling times differed.

The gene calls are TRBV23-1 and TRBJ1-5; 8 nucleotides line up with TRBD1. TRBV23-1 is an open reading frame whose function is uncertain. This clonotype originated in a human donor with chronic lymphocytic leukemia. The specimen comprised PBMCs, sampled after 12 months of ibrutinib treatment. CDR3 DNA: TGCGCCAGCAGTCAATCCCCAGGGGGCGGTCAGCCCCAGCATTTT. Translating gives CASSQSPGGGQPQHF.